This T cell receptor beta chain was captured by sequencing in a study of blood T cell repertoires in COVID-19. There are 14 residues in the CDR3. Per germline, CDR1 SGHRS and CDR2 YFSETQ. V lost 4 bases, J lost 5 bases, and 5 bases stayed unmatched. This table comes from immunoSEQ multiplex PCR, and its TCRdb copy is limited to in-frame clones, with some not included. The sample has over 150,000 clones; approximately 89% are singletons. The rearrangement uses TRBV5-1 and TRBJ1-1; 10 bases fit TRBD1. The source of this sequence is a middle-aged man who had recovered from COVID-19. The sequencing input was PBMCs or T cells enriched from blood (not recorded which). The CDR3 here is CASSHGTGETEAFF. The CDR3 nucleotides read TGCGCCAGCAGCCACGGGACAGGGGAGACTGAAGCTTTCTTT.